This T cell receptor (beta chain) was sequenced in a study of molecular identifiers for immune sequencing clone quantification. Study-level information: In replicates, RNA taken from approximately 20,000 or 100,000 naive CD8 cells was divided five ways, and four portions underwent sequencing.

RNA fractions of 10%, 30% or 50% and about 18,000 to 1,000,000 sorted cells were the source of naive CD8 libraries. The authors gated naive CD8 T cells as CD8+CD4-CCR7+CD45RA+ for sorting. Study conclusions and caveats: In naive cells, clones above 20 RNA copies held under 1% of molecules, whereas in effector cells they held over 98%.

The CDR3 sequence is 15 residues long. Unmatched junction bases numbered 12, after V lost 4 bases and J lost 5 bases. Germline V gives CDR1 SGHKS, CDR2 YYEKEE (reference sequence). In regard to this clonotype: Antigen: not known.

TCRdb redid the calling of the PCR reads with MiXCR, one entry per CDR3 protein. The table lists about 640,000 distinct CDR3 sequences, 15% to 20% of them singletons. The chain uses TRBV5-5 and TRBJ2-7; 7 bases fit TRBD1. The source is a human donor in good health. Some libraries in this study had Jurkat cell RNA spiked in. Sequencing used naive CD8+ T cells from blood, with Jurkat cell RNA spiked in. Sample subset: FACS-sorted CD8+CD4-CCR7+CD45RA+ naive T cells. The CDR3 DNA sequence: TGTGCCAGCAGCAAGGACAGGAGTTTTTCCCACGAGCAGTACTTC. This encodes CASSKDRSFSHEQYF.